Below, 10 T cell receptor beta chains from the same sample are listed, as sequenced in a study of post-analysis software for immune sequencing data. Findings of the study overall: TRBV5-6, TRBV5-1 and TRBV20-1 were among about 5 TRBV segments more frequent in patients than controls.

These receptors are not linked to any known antigen. Unique-molecular-identifier-tagged TCR beta cDNA libraries were used. One entry per CDR3 protein, called by TCRdb with MiXCR from the PCR reads. The data contain 800,000 to 950,000 distinct CDR3 sequences, about 57% of them singletons. Specimen: blood. The receptors were sampled from a girl between 5 and 17 years old with multiple sclerosis.

This clonotype was counted a few times. This chain joins TRBV7-6 and TRBJ2-5, with TRBD1 matching over 9 bases. Gene TRBJ2-7 matches the end of the DNA better, so the J call may be wrong. Germline assignment: CDR1 SGHVS and CDR2 FNYEAQ. The CDR3 consists of 17 residues. The CDR3 DNA follows: TGTGCCAGCAGCTTAGGTAGCCCGGGACAGGGATCTCTCGAGCAGTACTTC. Translation: CASSLGSPGQGSLEQYF.

This clonotype appeared a few times. The V and J genes are TRBV30 and TRBJ2-7; D call uncertain. This CDR3 is built from 13 residues. The V gene lost 0 bases and the J gene lost 6 bases, with 12 bases spanning the gap. The V gene's germline CDR1 is GTSNPN and CDR2 SVGIG (reference sequence). CDR3 residues: CAWSVKGRVEQYF. DNA of the CDR3: TGTGCCTGGAGTGTAAAGGGTCGGGTCGAGCAGTACTTC.

The chain combines TRBV5-5 with TRBJ1-1; 8 bases are a match to TRBD1. Unmatched junction bases numbered 5, after V lost 2 bases and J lost 2 bases. This CDR3 is built from 15 residues. Per the germline V gene, CDR1 is SGHKS and CDR2 is YYEKEE (reference sequence). The CDR3 is CASSFNSGGNTEAFF. Written as DNA, the CDR3 is TGTGCCAGCAGCTTTAATTCAGGGGGCAACACTGAAGCTTTCTTT.

The genes are TRBV10-3 and TRBJ1-2, with a tentative D call TRBD1 (5 bases). V lost 3 bases to trimming and J lost 2 bases, with 13 bases between them. From germline, CDR1 is ENHRY and CDR2 SYGVKD. This CDR3 has 15 amino acids. Written as DNA, the CDR3 is TGTGCCATCAGTGACTCCAGAACAGGCAACTATGGCTACACCTTC. Amino acids: CAISDSRTGNYGYTF.

The V call is TRBV27, the J call TRBJ2-1; 9 nucleotides line up with TRBD1. Germline V lookup: CDR1 MNHEY, CDR2 SMNVEV (reference sequence). The V gene end was trimmed by 6 bases and the J gene end by 8 bases; junction bases not matched to a gene: 11. The CDR3 sequence is 15 residues long. The CDR3 DNA follows: TGTGCCAGCAGCCGGGTCACAGGGGGCTTCGATGAGCAGTTCTTC. It codes for CASSRVTGGFDEQFF.

In nucleotides, the CDR3 is TGTGCCAGCTCACCGACAGGAATCGACGTCCTGACTTTC. It translates to CASSPTGIDVLTF. The chain couples TRBV18 to TRBJ2-6, with a possible D match to TRBD1 (6 bases). Germline CDR1 and CDR2: KGHSH and LQKENI. Trimming pared 3 bases from V and 11 bases from J, leaving 11 bases between. The CDR3 sequence is 13 residues long.

The V gene is TRBV27, the J gene TRBJ1-1; perhaps TRBD1 as D (5 bases). The CDR3 is 16 residues long. Trimming took off 8 bases at V and 2 bases at J, with 21 bases between the two ends. Per the germline V gene, CDR1 is MNHEY and CDR2 is SMNVEV (reference sequence). CDR3: CASFSHGQGLNTEAFF. CDR3 in DNA: TGTGCCAGCTTTTCCCATGGGCAGGGCCTTAACACTGAAGCTTTCTTT.

V gene TRBV29-1 combines with J gene TRBJ2-7; D possibly corresponds to TRBD1 (5 bases). V was trimmed by 5 bases and J by 2 bases, leaving 16 bases between them. Germline V lookup: CDR1 SQVTM, CDR2 ANQGSEA. This CDR3 has 14 amino acids. The CDR3 reads CSVSVPRATYEQYF. Written as DNA, the CDR3 is TGCAGCGTTTCCGTTCCCAGGGCTACCTACGAGCAGTACTTC.

This clonotype was detected a few times. The chain is built from TRBV4-1 and TRBJ1-1, with D maybe TRBD1 (5 bases). The CDR3 runs 13 residues. Germline V gene data show CDR1 as MGHRA and CDR2 as YSYEKL. The V gene lost 5 bases and the J gene lost 8 bases, with 15 bases spanning the gap. CDR3 loop: CASSSVRGMEAFF. The CDR3 region has the DNA TGCGCCAGCAGCTCTGTAAGGGGAATGGAAGCTTTCTTT.

This clonotype was found a few times. The CDR3 nucleotides are TGCGCCAGCAGCTTGGGACTCACAGGGGAGCTGTTTTTT. Translating gives CASSLGLTGELFF. The gene calls are TRBV5-1 and TRBJ2-2; D remains ambiguous. Trimming removed 0 bases at V and 8 bases at J, with 8 bases between. CDR1 SGHRS and CDR2 YFSETQ come from the germline V gene. The CDR3 is made up of 13 amino acids.